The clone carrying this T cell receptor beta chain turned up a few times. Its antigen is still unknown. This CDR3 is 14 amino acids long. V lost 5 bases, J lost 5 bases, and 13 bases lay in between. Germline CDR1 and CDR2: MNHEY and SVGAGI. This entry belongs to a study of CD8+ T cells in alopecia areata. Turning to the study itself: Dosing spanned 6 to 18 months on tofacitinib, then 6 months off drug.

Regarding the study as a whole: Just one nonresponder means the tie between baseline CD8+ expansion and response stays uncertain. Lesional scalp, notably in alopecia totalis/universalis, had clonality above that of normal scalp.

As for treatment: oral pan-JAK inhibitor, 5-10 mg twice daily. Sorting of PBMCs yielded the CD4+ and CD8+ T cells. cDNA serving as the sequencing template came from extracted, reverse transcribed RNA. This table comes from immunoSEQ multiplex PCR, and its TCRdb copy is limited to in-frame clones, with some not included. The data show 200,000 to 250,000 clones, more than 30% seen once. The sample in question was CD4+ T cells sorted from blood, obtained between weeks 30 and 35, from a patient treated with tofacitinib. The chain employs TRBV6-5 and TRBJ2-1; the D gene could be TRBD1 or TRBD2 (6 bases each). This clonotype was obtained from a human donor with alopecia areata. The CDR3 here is CASSPRGPHNEQFF. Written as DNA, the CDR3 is TGTGCCAGCAGTCCTCGGGGGCCCCACAATGAGCAGTTCTTC.